Here is one T cell receptor (beta chain) with its context. The protocol was immunoSEQ multiplex PCR, while the TCRdb copy is restricted to in-frame clones and leaves out a portion. Among fewer than 70,000 clones listed, roughly 94% were seen once. This sample is drawn from a study of cytomegalovirus exposure and HLA in healthy donors. The germline CDR1 and CDR2 sequences are KGHSH and LQKENI. The CDR3 length is 15 residues. V was clipped by 2 bases and J by 6 bases, with 16 bases between them. The sequenced material came from PBMCs. This receptor was taken from a woman aged 18-29 years in good health and CMV-seropositive. The J gene is TRBJ1-2, the V gene TRBV18; tentative D call: TRBD1 (6 bases). For the CDR3, the DNA is TGTGCCAGCTCACCAGGACAGAGCCACGTGGATGGCTACACCTTC. It translates to CASSPGQSHVDGYTF.